A single sample is the source of the 10 T cell receptor beta chains below, sequenced in a study of shared clonotypes between healthy human individuals. The repertoire was sequenced with immunoSEQ multiplex PCR; TCRdb's copy has only in-frame clones and lacks some. Of approximately 1.5 million clones listed, about 98.5% are singletons. Sequenced input: naive CD4+ T cells sorted from blood. Subset: CD45RA+ positively selected. The receptors stem from a young man in good health.

The chain uses TRBV2 and TRBJ1-2; the D gene is possibly TRBD1 (5 bases). This CDR3 region has 14 residues. Germline CDR1 and CDR2: SNHLY and FYNNEI. Trimming took 3 bases from V and 1 from J, leaving 9 bases between them. This CDR3 is CASSDGGINYGYTF. CDR3 coding DNA: TGTGCCAGCAGTGATGGGGGGATTAACTATGGCTACACCTTC.

The chain has TRBV10-1 and TRBJ2-3; D not resolved. Trimming cost V 5 bases and J 2 bases, with 5 bases left between them. The germline V gene has CDR1 WNHNN and CDR2 SYGVQD (reference sequence). The CDR3 totals 12 residues. As DNA, the CDR3 is TGCGCCAGCAGTACCCACACAGATACGCAGTATTTT. This codes for CASSTHTDTQYF.

This clone was detected once. CDR3 sequence: CASSEGTGPGAGANVLTF. DNA for the CDR3: TGCGCCAGCAGCGAGGGGACAGGGCCTGGTGCTGGGGCCAACGTCCTGACTTTC. This rearrangement joins TRBV5-1 to TRBJ2-6; 9 nucleotides align to TRBD1. Germline CDR1 and CDR2: SGHRS and YFSETQ. This CDR3 contains 18 residues. V lost 4 bases to trimming and J lost 2 bases; unmatched junction nucleotides: 10.

J is TRBJ2-5 and V is TRBV6-5; unclear D gene. Germline V gene data show CDR1 as MNHEY and CDR2 as SVGAGI. Trimming removed 7 bases from V and 3 bases from J, with 6 bases in between. This CDR3 region has 11 residues. Written as DNA, the CDR3 is TGTGCCAGCATGCGGAAAGAGACCCAGTACTTC. Amino acids: CASMRKETQYF.

V gene TRBV6-1 combines with J gene TRBJ2-7; D is tentatively TRBD1 or TRBD2 (5 bases each). Germline-derived CDR1 and CDR2 are MNHNS and SASEGT. The CDR3 contains 16 residues. Trimming shortened V by 2 bases and J by 1 base, and 15 bases separated the two germline ends. CDR3 nucleotides: TGTGCCAGCAGTGAATTTATGGGGGAGCCGTCCTACGAGCAGTACTTC. It yields the protein CASSEFMGEPSYEQYF.

The rearrangement uses TRBV19 and TRBJ2-7; D might be TRBD2 (5 bases). Trimming took off 7 bases at V and 0 bases at J, with 13 bases between the two ends. From germline, CDR1 is LNHDA and CDR2 SQIVND (reference sequence). This CDR3 contains 14 residues. CDR3 region: CASKGSVNSYEQYF. CDR3 sequence (DNA): TGTGCCAGTAAGGGTAGCGTTAACTCCTACGAGCAGTACTTC.

This clone has only one observation. The J gene is TRBJ2-3, the V gene TRBV19, with 12 bases lining up with TRBD1. Trimming took 5 bases from V and 0 from J; bases not matched to a gene: 18. Per germline, CDR1 LNHDA and CDR2 SQIVND (reference sequence). The length of the CDR3 is 21 residues. The CDR3 loop reads CASSRRDRGPSGGTSTDTQYF. The CDR3 DNA is TGTGCCAGTAGTCGCCGGGACAGGGGGCCTTCAGGCGGCACTAGCACAGATACGCAGTATTTT.

This chain joins TRBV11-2 and TRBJ2-3; perhaps TRBD2 as D (5 bases). Between the trimmed V and J ends, which lost 1 base and 0 bases, there was a span of 11 bases. Germline V gives CDR1 SGHAT, CDR2 FQNNGV. The CDR3 extends over 16 amino acids. Here the CDR3 DNA reads TGTGCCAGCAGCTTAGGGTTGCGGAGGAGCACAGATACGCAGTATTTT. Its protein is CASSLGLRRSTDTQYF.

The chain is built from TRBV5-1 and TRBJ2-7; 8 bases align to TRBD1. Trimming took 1 base from V and 3 from J; bases not matched to a gene: 6. Germline CDR1 SGHRS, CDR2 YFSETQ. The CDR3 length is 15 residues. CDR3 sequence: CASSLWGTGSYEQYF. The CDR3, as DNA: TGCGCCAGCAGCTTGTGGGGGACAGGAAGCTACGAGCAGTACTTC. The complete variable domain, with remaining parts taken from reference TRBV5-1 and TRBJ2-7, reads KAGVTQTPRYLIKTRGQQVTLSCSPISGHRSVSWYQQTPGQGLQFLFEYFSETQRNKGNFPGRFSGRQFSNSRSEMNVSTLELGDSALYLCASSLWGTGSYEQYFGPGTRLTVT.

The V gene is TRBV5-4, the J gene TRBJ2-7; 8 nucleotides match TRBD2. The CDR3 runs 15 residues. V lost 3 bases to trimming and J lost 6 bases; unmatched junction nucleotides: 11. The germline gives CDR1 SGHNT, CDR2 YYREEE (reference sequence). The CDR3 here is CASSSFGREVGEQYF. CDR3 nucleotide sequence: TGTGCCAGCAGCTCCTTCGGGCGGGAGGTGGGCGAGCAGTACTTC.